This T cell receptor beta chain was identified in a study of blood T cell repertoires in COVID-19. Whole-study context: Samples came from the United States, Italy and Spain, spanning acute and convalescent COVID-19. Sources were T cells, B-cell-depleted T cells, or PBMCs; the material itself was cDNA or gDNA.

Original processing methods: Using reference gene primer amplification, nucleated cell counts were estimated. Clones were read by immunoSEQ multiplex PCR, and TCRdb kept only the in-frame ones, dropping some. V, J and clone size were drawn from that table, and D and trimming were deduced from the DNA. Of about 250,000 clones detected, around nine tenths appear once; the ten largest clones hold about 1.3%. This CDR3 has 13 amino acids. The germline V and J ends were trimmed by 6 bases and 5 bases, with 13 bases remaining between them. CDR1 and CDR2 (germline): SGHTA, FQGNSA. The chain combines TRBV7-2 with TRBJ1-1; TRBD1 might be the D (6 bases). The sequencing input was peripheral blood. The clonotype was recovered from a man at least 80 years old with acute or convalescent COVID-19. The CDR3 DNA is TGTGCCAGCAGGTACAGGGAAAGGACTGAAGCTTTCTTT. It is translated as CASRYRERTEAFF.